This TCR beta chain was found in a study of T cell changes during pregnancy in multiple sclerosis. Sequencing was performed with immunoSEQ multiplex PCR; in TCRdb, only in-frame clones are kept and a portion is missing. The profile shows about 75,000 clones, 85% to 95% of them singletons. This receptor was taken from a female donor with multiple sclerosis, enrolled in a pregnancy study. This material consisted of CD4+ T cells from peripheral blood mononuclear cells, taken after pregnancy.

CDR3 sequence reads: CASSGGGPQETQYF. The CDR3, as DNA: TGTGCCAGCAGTGGTGGAGGGCCCCAAGAGACCCAGTACTTC. The genes are TRBV2 and TRBJ2-5; the D gene is possibly TRBD2 (6 bases). The CDR3 spans 14 residues. Germline lookup yields CDR1 SNHLY and CDR2 FYNNEI. The V end was cut by 4 bases, the J end by 1 base, with 10 bases between.